This entry lists 17 T cell receptor beta chains sequenced from one sample in a study of cytomegalovirus exposure and HLA in healthy donors (TCRdb year 2017). The protocol used for the library was the immunoSEQ multiplex PCR assay. A mixture of 60 forward primers for TCR Vbeta segments and 13 reverse primers for TCR Jbeta segments was used in the multiplex PCR. TCRdb mirrors the immuneACCESS table, restricted to in-frame sequences. Some clones are absent from its copies; in checked studies, under half trace to an unresolved V gene, and the reason for the others is unknown. This sample lists about 140,000 clones; around 80% were detected once. The top ten hold around 1.2% of the sample. The source material was PBMCs. The receptors here all came from a male donor in good health and CMV-seropositive.

The chain recombines TRBV12-5 with TRBJ1-3; TRBD1 is a possible D gene (5 bases). The germline CDR1 and CDR2 sequences are LGHNT and FRNRAP. Trimming cost V 6 bases and J 0 bases, with 9 bases left between them. The CDR3 is made up of 14 amino acids. Here the CDR3 reads CASGSTVSGNTIYF. The CDR3 DNA is TGTGCTAGTGGCTCGACAGTCTCTGGAAACACCATATATTTT.

The chain recombines TRBV7-8 with TRBJ2-7; tentative D call: TRBD2 (6 bases). The CDR3 length is 13 residues. V dropped 6 bases and J dropped 5 bases, with 14 bases sitting between them. CDR1 is SGHVS and CDR2 is FQNEAQ in the germline V gene. The CDR3 bases are TGTGCCAGCAGTTCACGCGGGGCCCACGAGCAGTACTTC. This sequence encodes CASSSRGAHEQYF.

V usage is TRBV6-1 and J usage is TRBJ1-3; maybe TRBD1 (6 bases). Trimming stripped 4 bases from V and 0 bases from J, with 10 bases between. Germline V gene sequence: CDR1 MNHNS, CDR2 SASEGT. The CDR3 length is 15 residues. CDR3 in DNA: TGTGCCAGCAGTGTGGGGGCCGTCTCTGGAAACACCATATATTTT. Its translation is CASSVGAVSGNTIYF.

This CDR3 reads CASSENGLNNEQFF. The CDR3 DNA is TGCGCCAGCAGCGAAAACGGACTGAACAATGAGCAGTTCTTC. V usage is TRBV4-3 and J usage is TRBJ2-1; TRBD2 might be the D (5 bases). CDR1 is LGHNA and CDR2 is YSLEER in the germline V gene. V lost 5 bases to trimming and J lost 5 bases, with 13 bases between them. CDR3 size: 14 residues.

Notes on this clone: An end of the junction differs from the germline gene, which may be a read error. In nucleotides, the CDR3 is TGTGCCAGCAGCTATTCGGGAGCCGGACTAGCGGGCTACGAGCAGTGCTTC. It specifies CASSYSGAGLAGYEQCF. The rearrangement joins TRBV7-2 to TRBJ2-7, with 11 positions matching TRBD2. CDR3 size: 17 residues. The V gene's germline CDR1 is SGHTA and CDR2 FQGNSA.

The V gene is TRBV5-5, the J gene TRBJ2-7; D unresolved. Germline loops: CDR1 SGHKS, CDR2 YYEKEE (reference sequence). With 4 bases removed from V and 1 base from J, the gap between germline ends came to 12 bases. There are 14 residues in the CDR3. This chain's CDR3 is CASSLIPGSYEQYF. For the CDR3, the DNA is TGTGCCAGCAGCCTTATCCCAGGTTCCTACGAGCAGTACTTC.

The chain carries TRBV2 and TRBJ2-5; weak D call: TRBD1 (6 bases). The CDR3 runs to 14 residues. Germline CDR1 reads SNHLY; CDR2 reads FYNNEI. Deletions cut 6 bases from V and 3 bases from J, with 14 bases between. CDR3 coding DNA: TGTGCCAGCAGCCCGACAGGAACGAAAGAGACCCAGTACTTC. This sequence encodes CASSPTGTKETQYF.

The chain joins TRBV11-2 to TRBJ2-5; D possibly corresponds to TRBD1 (5 bases). The CDR3 spans 13 residues. Germline lookup yields CDR1 SGHAT and CDR2 FQNNGV. V lost 1 base, J lost 3 bases, and 6 bases lay in between. The CDR3 sequence: CASSLVGEETQYF. For the CDR3, the DNA is TGTGCCAGCAGCTTAGTAGGGGAAGAGACCCAGTACTTC.

The chain has TRBV5-5 and TRBJ2-7, with no clear D. The CDR3 contains 11 residues. Germline V gives CDR1 SGHKS, CDR2 YYEKEE (reference sequence). Between the trimmed V and J ends, which lost 5 bases and 6 bases, there was a span of 9 bases. As DNA, the CDR3 is TGTGCCAGCAGTTCGACTGGCGAGCAGTACTTC. Residues: CASSSTGEQYF.

The V and J genes are TRBV6-5 and TRBJ1-2, with D possibly being TRBD1 (6 bases). Germline CDR1 and CDR2: MNHEY and SVGAGI. V lost 0 bases, J lost 7 bases, and 12 bases lay in between. The CDR3 is made up of 14 amino acids. CDR3 residues: CASSYSDQGLGYTF. CDR3 nucleotides: TGTGCCAGCAGTTACTCTGATCAGGGGCTTGGCTACACCTTC.

The V and J genes are TRBV5-6 and TRBJ2-7; 9 bases fit TRBD1. The CDR3 loop spans 17 amino acids. Germline values: CDR1 SGHDT, CDR2 YYEEEE. V trimming: 2 bases; J trimming: 3 bases; junction bases outside the gene matches: 12. This CDR3 is CASSLSTYGTGRYEQYF. CDR3 sequence (DNA): TGTGCCAGCAGCTTATCCACCTACGGGACAGGGCGCTACGAGCAGTACTTC.

The chain is built from TRBV11-2 and TRBJ2-1; possible D gene TRBD1, 5 bases. Trimming took off 5 bases at V and 0 bases at J, with 11 bases between the two ends. CDR1 SGHAT and CDR2 FQNNGV come from the germline V gene. The CDR3 is 15 amino acids. This CDR3 reads CASSATESSYNEQFF. DNA of the CDR3: TGTGCCAGCAGCGCGACAGAGAGCTCCTACAATGAGCAGTTCTTC. Looking up the rest from reference TRBV11-2 and TRBJ2-1 gives the full variable domain: EAGVAQSPRYKIIEKRQSVAFWCNPISGHATLYWYQQILGQGPKLLIQFQNNGVVDDSQLPKDRFSAERLKGVDSTLKIQPAKLEDSAVYLCASSATESSYNEQFFGPGTRLTVL.

CDR3 loop: CAIEPRGGQETQYF. CDR3 bases: TGTGCCATAGAGCCGCGGGGGGGTCAAGAGACCCAGTACTTC. The chain employs TRBV7-9 and TRBJ2-5; 9 positions agree with TRBD2. The CDR3 length is 14 residues. Germline V lookup: CDR1 SEHNR, CDR2 FQNEAQ (reference sequence). Unmatched junction bases numbered 8, after V lost 10 bases and J lost 2 bases.

The CDR3 spells CASSHEQGIPDLNTEAFF. The CDR3 DNA reads TGTGCCAGCAGCCACGAACAGGGAATACCAGACTTAAACACTGAAGCTTTCTTT. The chain has TRBV4-2 and TRBJ1-1, with D possibly matching TRBD1 (6 bases). The length of the CDR3 is 18 residues. V was trimmed by 3 bases and J by 2 bases, leaving 22 bases between them. Germline V gene lookup returns CDR1 LGHNA and CDR2 YNFKEQ.

This clone was detected once. This chain links TRBV5-5 with TRBJ1-1; no definite D call. Deletions cut 1 base from V and 8 bases from J, with 21 bases between. Germline CDR1 is SGHKS and CDR2 is YYEKEE (reference sequence). CDR3 length equals 16 residues. The CDR3 DNA sequence: TGTGCCAGCAGCTTGTTGGGAGATCCGCCCTCGTTAGAAGCTTTCTTT. Its protein product is CASSLLGDPPSLEAFF.

This clone was counted once. The junction does not match germline at one end; this may be a read error. This rearrangement joins TRBV2 to TRBJ1-3; TRBD1 aligns across 8 bases. The germline gives CDR1 SNHLY, CDR2 FYNNEI. CDR3 length: 14 residues. CDR3 coding DNA: TGTGTCAGCGGTGACAGGGGCTCTGGAAACACCATATATTTT. This encodes CVSGDRGSGNTIYF.

This rearrangement joins TRBV11-2 to TRBJ1-2; 7 nucleotides line up with TRBD1. Germline V gene data show CDR1 as SGHAT and CDR2 as FQNNGV. The CDR3 consists of 13 residues. The V and J ends lost 5 bases and 4 bases, in that order; junction bases with no gene match: 4. The CDR3 region is CASSPYRGYGYTF. DNA for the CDR3: TGTGCCAGCAGCCCGTACAGGGGCTATGGCTACACCTTC.